The subject of this entry is one TCR beta chain. Via MiXCR, TCRdb re-called the RT-PCR reads, giving one row per CDR3 protein. The sample yields more than 550,000 distinct CDR3 sequences, 14% seen once. Germline V gives CDR1 SGHRS, CDR2 YFSETQ. This CDR3 has 16 residues. V lost 0 bases, J lost 0 bases, and 12 bases lay in between. Sequencing was performed on memory CD4+ T cells from blood. This sequence originates from a female donor in good health, serving as a healthy control. The chain employs TRBV5-1 and TRBJ1-1; D ambiguous. The CDR3 reads CASSLAPLSMNTEAFF. In nucleotides, the CDR3 is TGCGCCAGCAGCTTGGCCCCGTTATCTATGAACACTGAAGCTTTCTTT.